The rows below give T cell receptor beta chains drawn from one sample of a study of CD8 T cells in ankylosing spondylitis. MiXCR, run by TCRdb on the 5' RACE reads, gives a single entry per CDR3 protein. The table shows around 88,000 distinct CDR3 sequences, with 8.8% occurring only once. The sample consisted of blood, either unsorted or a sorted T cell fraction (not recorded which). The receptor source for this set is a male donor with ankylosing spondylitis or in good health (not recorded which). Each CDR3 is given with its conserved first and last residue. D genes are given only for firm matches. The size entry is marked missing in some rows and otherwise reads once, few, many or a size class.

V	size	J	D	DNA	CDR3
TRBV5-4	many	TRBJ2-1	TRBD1	TGTGCCAGCAGTCGCCCGGGACAGGGTAGAGGAAATGAGCAGTTCTTC	CASSRPGQGRGNEQFF
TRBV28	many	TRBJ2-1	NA	TGTGCCAGCAGCGCTGCCATCGTGAATGAGCAGTTCTTC	CASSAAIVNEQFF
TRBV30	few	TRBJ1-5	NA	TGTGCCTGGAGTGTCGGGAACCAGGGCAATCAGCCCCAGCATTTT	CAWSVGNQGNQPQHF
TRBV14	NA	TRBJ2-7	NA	TGTGCCAGCAGCCAAGACACCGATTTTAACTACGAGCAGTACTTC	CASSQDTDFNYEQYF
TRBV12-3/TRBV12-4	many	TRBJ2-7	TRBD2	TGTGCCAGCAGTCTCTCGGGACTAGGGCTTTACGAGCAGTACTTC	CASSLSGLGLYEQYF
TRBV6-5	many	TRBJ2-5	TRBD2	TGTGCCAGCAGTTGGCGGACTAGCGGGGGAGCTTTCCAGTACTTC	CASSWRTSGGAFQYF
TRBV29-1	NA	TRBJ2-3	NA	TGCAGCGTTGAAGGGGCGGGATTCACAGATTCGCAGTATTTT	CSVEGAGFTDSQYF
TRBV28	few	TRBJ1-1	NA	TGTGCCAGCAGTTTGCGGGTACCCTGGGAAGCTTTCTTT	CASSLRVPWEAFF
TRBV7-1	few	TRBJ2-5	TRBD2	TGTGCCAGCAGCTCCGGACTAGCGGGGGGACCAGAGACCCAGTACTTC	CASSSGLAGGPETQYF
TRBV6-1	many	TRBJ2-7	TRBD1	TGTGCCAGCACCATAGGACAGGGGTGGTACGAGCAGTACTTC	CASTIGQGWYEQYF